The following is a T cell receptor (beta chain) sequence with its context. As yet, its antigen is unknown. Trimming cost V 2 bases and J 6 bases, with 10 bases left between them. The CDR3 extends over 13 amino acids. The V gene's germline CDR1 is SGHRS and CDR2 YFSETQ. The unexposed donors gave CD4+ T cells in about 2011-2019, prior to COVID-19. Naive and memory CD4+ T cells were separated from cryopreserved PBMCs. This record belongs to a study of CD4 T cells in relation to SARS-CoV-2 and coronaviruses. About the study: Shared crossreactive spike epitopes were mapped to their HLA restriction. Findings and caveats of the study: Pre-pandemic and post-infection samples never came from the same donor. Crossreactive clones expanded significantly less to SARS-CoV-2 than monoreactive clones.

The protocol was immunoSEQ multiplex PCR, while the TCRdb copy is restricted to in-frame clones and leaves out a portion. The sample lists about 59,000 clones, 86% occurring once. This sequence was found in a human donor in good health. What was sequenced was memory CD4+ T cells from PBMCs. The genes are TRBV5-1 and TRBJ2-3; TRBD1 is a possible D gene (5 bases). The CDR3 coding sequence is TGCGCCAGCAGCTTAAAAGGGGCGGATACGCAGTATTTT. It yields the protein CASSLKGADTQYF.